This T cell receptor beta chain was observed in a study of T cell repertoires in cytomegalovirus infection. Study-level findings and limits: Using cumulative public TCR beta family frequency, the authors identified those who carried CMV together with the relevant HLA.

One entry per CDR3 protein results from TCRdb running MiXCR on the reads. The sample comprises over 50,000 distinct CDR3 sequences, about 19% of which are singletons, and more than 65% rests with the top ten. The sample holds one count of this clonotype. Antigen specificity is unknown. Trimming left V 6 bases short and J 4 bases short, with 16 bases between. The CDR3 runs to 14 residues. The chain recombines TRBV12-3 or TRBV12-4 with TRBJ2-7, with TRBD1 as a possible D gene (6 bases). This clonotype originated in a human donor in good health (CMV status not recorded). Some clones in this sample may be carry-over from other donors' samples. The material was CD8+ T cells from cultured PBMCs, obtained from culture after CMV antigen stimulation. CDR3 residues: CASSPGTIQYEQYF. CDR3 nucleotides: TGTGCCAGCAGCCCCGGGACAATCCAGTACGAGCAGTACTTC.